This entry features one T cell receptor (beta chain) sequence. Its target is unknown. The CDR3 has 15 residues. CDR1 is KGHSH and CDR2 is LQKENI in the germline V gene. This sample was included in a study of cytomegalovirus exposure and HLA in healthy donors. At the level of the study: Unique TCRs from HLA-typed donors, 85 million to 100 million of them, were held in an early data release.

Whole-study findings and limits: Researchers reported that a few CMV-associated chains were confirmed in vitro as CMV antigen-specific. In an earlier analysis, in roughly 580 donors, most V segments appeared productive either ~87% or ~30% of the time. The dataset shows that most TCR sequences were rare, while some public TCRs occurred in many donors.

The PCR was carried out with 60 Vbeta primers and 13 Jbeta primers. Repertoires were generated with immunoSEQ multiplex PCR, while TCRdb's copy carries only in-frame clones and drops some. The sample carries more than 100,000 clones, around 78% recorded once. V gene TRBV18 combines with J gene TRBJ2-5; 12 nucleotides match TRBD1. The DNA end lines up better with TRBJ2-7; the J call may be wrong. The receptor was derived from a man aged 35-49 years in good health and CMV-seronegative. Input material: PBMCs. The CDR3 DNA is TGTGCCAGCTCACTCCGGGACAGGGGGCTCGACGAGCAGTACTTC. It codes for CASSLRDRGLDEQYF.